The clone carrying this TCR beta chain is a singleton in its sample. Trimming removed 5 bases at V and 0 bases at J, with 19 bases between. Germline values: CDR1 LNHDA, CDR2 SQIVND (reference sequence). The CDR3 has 17 residues. This sample is part of a study of shared clonotypes between healthy human individuals. At the level of the study: Per donor, three plates held CD4 naive cells, three held CD4 memory, two held CD8 naive and one held CD8 memory.

Researchers ran the assay at a deep level. Once extracted for a subset, genomic DNA was divided evenly among several immunoSEQ plates. The method was immunoSEQ multiplex PCR; TCRdb's version includes in-frame clones alone and lacks a portion of them. The data contain about 1.1 million clones, about 80% of them singletons. CD4+ cells were split into CD45RA+ naive and CD45RA-negative memory subsets. The source of this sequence is a man aged 18 to 35 in good health. Some clones in this sample may be carry-over from other donors' samples. The sequencing sample was made of memory CD4+ T cells from PBMCs. Subset specified: CD45RA-negative fraction. V is TRBV19 and J is TRBJ1-2; D may be TRBD1 (6 bases). The CDR3 nucleotides read TGTGCCAGTAGTGGGGGCACCGGGACGAAAGCTAACTATGGCTACACCTTC. Translated, it gives CASSGGTGTKANYGYTF.